The rows below give T cell receptor beta chains drawn from one sample of a study of CD8 T cells in Susac syndrome. TCRdb re-analysed the immunoSEQ multiplex PCR reads in MiXCR, keeping a single row per CDR3 protein. The sample has tens of thousands of distinct CDR3 sequences, over 85% seen once. Sequencing input: CD8+ T cells from PBMCs. These receptors were collected from a human donor with Susac syndrome. Each CDR3 is given with its conserved first and last residue. D genes are given only for firm matches. Not every row has a clone size; where given, it reads once, few, many or a size class.

v_gene	abundance	d_gene	j_gene	CDR3nt	CDR3aa
TRBV9	.	.	TRBJ2-1	TGTGCCAGCAGCGTAGGTGAGCTGAACAATGAGCAGTTCTTC	CASSVGELNNEQFF
TRBV20-1	.	TRBD1	TRBJ2-7	TGCAGTGCTAGACCCGACAGGGGGATTTACGAGCAGTACTTC	CSARPDRGIYEQYF
TRBV4-3	.	TRBD2	TRBJ2-7	TGCGCCAGCAGCCAAGATCGGGGGGGGCCCTACGAGCAGTACTTC	CASSQDRGGPYEQYF
TRBV28	.	.	TRBJ1-5	TGTGCCAGCAGATTTGACAGCGATTATAGCAATCAGCCCCAGCATTTT	CASRFDSDYSNQPQHF
TRBV6-5	.	TRBD1	TRBJ1-5	TGTGCCAGCAGTTTCGGGACAGGGATTCAGCCCCAGCATTTT	CASSFGTGIQPQHF
TRBV11-2	.	.	TRBJ2-3	TGTGCCAGCAGCTTGGGGTTGCCGAAAACAGATACGCAGTATTTT	CASSLGLPKTDTQYF
TRBV2	.	TRBD2	TRBJ2-7	TGTGCCAGCAGTGAGTCTGGGCGGGGGACCTACGAGCAGTACTTC	CASSESGRGTYEQYF
TRBV12-3/TRBV12-4	.	TRBD1	TRBJ2-7	TGTGCCAGCAGTTTAGCCGGGACAGGGGCCGAGCAGTACTTC	CASSLAGTGAEQYF
TRBV21-1	.	.	TRBJ1-2	TGTGCCAGCAGCATAATTCACAGGGCTGGTGGCTACACCTTC	CASSIIHRAGGYTF
TRBV15	.	.	TRBJ2-5	TGTGCCACCAGCAGACCCCCCCCCTCCCGGGAGACCCAGTACTTC	CATSRPPPSRETQYF
TRBV7-2	.	TRBD1	TRBJ1-6	TGTGCCAGCAGCTTAGCGCTGGACAGGGTTAATTCACCCCTCCACTTT	CASSLALDRVNSPLHF
TRBV5-1	.	.	TRBJ1-2	TGCGCCAGCAGCTTGGGGGATGGGGGGGCGGAATTGTATGGCTACACCTTC	CASSLGDGGAELYGYTF
TRBV29-1	.	.	TRBJ1-2	TGCAGCGTTGAAGATTGGGGCAGGGGATTTGGTGGCTACACCTTC	CSVEDWGRGFGGYTF
TRBV4-2	.	.	TRBJ2-1	TGTGCCAGCAGCCAAGATCAGCTCAGGGGTGAGCAGTTCTTC	CASSQDQLRGEQFF
TRBV7-9	.	.	TRBJ1-5	TGTGCCAGCAGCTTAAATGAGGCAGGGGATCAGCCCCAGCATTTT	CASSLNEAGDQPQHF
TRBV7-9	.	TRBD2	TRBJ2-1	TGTGCCAGCAGCTCCCCCCGAGGGACTAGCGGGGGGGTTTCGTTCTTC	CASSSPRGTSGGVSFF
TRBV6-1	few	.	TRBJ2-7	TGTGCCAGCAGTGAACTCGGTTACGAGCAGTACTTC	CASSELGYEQYF
TRBV6-2/TRBV6-3	.	.	TRBJ2-7	TGTGCCAGCAACCTTCAGGGGCCGTCCTACGAGCAGTACTTC	CASNLQGPSYEQYF
TRBV6-2/TRBV6-3	.	.	TRBJ1-3	TGTGCCAGCAGCAGCGGGGCGTTCTCTGGAAACACCATATATTTT	CASSSGAFSGNTIYF
TRBV28	.	TRBD1	TRBJ2-7	TGTGCCAGCAGAAGAACGGACAGGGCCTACGAGCAGTACTTC	CASRRTDRAYEQYF
TRBV19	.	.	TRBJ1-2	TGTGCCAGTAGCGCCTCGGGACTTCTCTATGGCTACACCTTC	CASSASGLLYGYTF
TRBV2	.	.	TRBJ1-5	TGTGCCAGCAGTGATCAGGGTGGCAATCAGCCCCAGCATTTT	CASSDQGGNQPQHF
TRBV7-9	.	.	TRBJ1-5	TGTGCCAGCAGCAAAGTTGGAGGTGGCAATCAGCCCCAGCATTTT	CASSKVGGGNQPQHF
TRBV6-1	.	.	TRBJ1-6	TGTGCCAGCAGCCCGACAGACTTAAATTATAATTCACCCCTCCACTTT	CASSPTDLNYNSPLHF
TRBV28	.	TRBD1	TRBJ2-5	TGTGCCAGCAGTTTAGAAACAGGGGAGTTACAAGAGACCCAGTACTTC	CASSLETGELQETQYF
TRBV29-1	.	.	TRBJ2-2	TGCAGCGTTGGAAGTAGCGCGAGCACGAACACCGGGGAGCTGTTTTTT	CSVGSSASTNTGELFF
TRBV6-2/TRBV6-3	.	.	TRBJ1-5	TGTGCCAGCAGTTACTGGGCCAGGGACAATCAGCCCCAGCATTTT	CASSYWARDNQPQHF
TRBV14	.	TRBD1	TRBJ2-7	TGTGCCAGCAGCCAAGATCGAGGACAGGGGCGGGAGCAGTACTTC	CASSQDRGQGREQYF
TRBV12-3/TRBV12-4	.	.	TRBJ1-1	TGTGCCAGCAGTTCCGGACTAGAAGCTTTCTTT	CASSSGLEAFF
TRBV19	.	TRBD1	TRBJ2-5	TGTGCCAGTAGCCTCCGGGACAGGGCCCAAGAGACCCAGTACTTC	CASSLRDRAQETQYF
TRBV15	.	.	TRBJ1-2	TGTGCCACCAGGGCCCCGGGGGACTATGGCTACACCTTC	CATRAPGDYGYTF
TRBV27	.	.	TRBJ1-1	TGTGCCAGCAGTCTAATGGGGTCAGAAGCTTTCTTT	CASSLMGSEAFF
TRBV7-6	once	.	TRBJ2-7	TGTGCCAGCAGCTTAGCGGGGGCTATCTACGAGCAGTACTTC	CASSLAGAIYEQYF
TRBV7-2	.	TRBD2	TRBJ2-3	TGTGCCAGCAGCCGACGTACGGGACTAGCGGGGGAAGATACGCAGTATTTT	CASSRRTGLAGEDTQYF
TRBV9	.	TRBD2	TRBJ2-7	TGTGCCAGCAGCGCGTCTAGCGGGGATTCCTACGAGCAGTACTTC	CASSASSGDSYEQYF
TRBV6-5	.	.	TRBJ1-1	TGTGCCAGCAGTTACTCGGCAGGGGAAGCTTTCTTT	CASSYSAGEAFF
TRBV4-3	.	TRBD1	TRBJ1-6	TGCGCCAGCAGCCAAGTTTACAGGGGAAATTCACCCCTCCACTTT	CASSQVYRGNSPLHF
TRBV7-9	.	.	TRBJ2-5	TGTGCCAGCAGCTTAGCAGGGAAAGAGACCCAGTACTTC	CASSLAGKETQYF
TRBV28	.	.	TRBJ2-1	TGTGCCAGCAGACCGCGGAGGGCGATTCACAATGAGCAGTTCTTC	CASRPRRAIHNEQFF
TRBV20-1	.	.	TRBJ1-2	TGCAGTGCTACCCCCCGGGACGCGAACGGCTACACCTTC	CSATPRDANGYTF
TRBV4-3	.	.	TRBJ2-1	TGCGCCAGCAGCCCCGACGGAGGGGGGGCCAATGAGCAGTTCTTC	CASSPDGGGANEQFF
TRBV2	.	.	TRBJ1-5	TGTGCCAGCAAAAGCCACAAGGCCCAGCATTTT	CASKSHKAQHF
TRBV7-3	.	TRBD1	TRBJ1-3	TGTGCCAGCAGTCCTACAGGGGCTGGAAACACCATATATTTT	CASSPTGAGNTIYF
TRBV12-3/TRBV12-4	.	.	TRBJ1-3	TGTGCCAGCAGTTCCCCTATGGAGGGAAACACCATATATTTT	CASSSPMEGNTIYF
TRBV20-1	.	.	TRBJ2-7	TGCAGTGCTCCAGCCCCCCAGGGTTCCTACGAGCAGTACTTC	CSAPAPQGSYEQYF
TRBV7-8	.	TRBD1	TRBJ2-3	TGTGCCAGCAGCTTAGTCGGACAGGGGTTAAATACAGATACGCAGTATTTT	CASSLVGQGLNTDTQYF
TRBV5-4	once	.	TRBJ2-6	TGTGCCAGCAGCTTGGACAGCCTCTCTGGGGCCAACGTCCTGACTTTC	CASSLDSLSGANVLTF
TRBV7-2	.	.	TRBJ1-6	TGTGCCAGCAGCTTAGAAGGGTTTATCCTCCACTTT	CASSLEGFILHF
TRBV13	.	.	TRBJ1-1	TGTGCCAGCAGCTCCGGGGGCCCCTTCACTGAAGCTTTCTTT	CASSSGGPFTEAFF
TRBV5-1	.	.	TRBJ2-7	TGCGCCAGCAGCTTTCGTCAGGGTTCCTACGAGCAGTACTTC	CASSFRQGSYEQYF
TRBV28	.	.	TRBJ1-6	TGTGCCAGCAGTTTGACAGGTTTTAATTCACCCCTCCACTTT	CASSLTGFNSPLHF
TRBV28	.	TRBD2	TRBJ2-1	TGTGCCAGCACTCTCCCCGGGGGGGCCCCCTACAATGAGCAGTTCTTC	CASTLPGGAPYNEQFF
TRBV21-1	.	.	TRBJ2-7	TGTGCCAGCAGCAAATCGGCCAGGGAGGGCCTCGAGCAGTACTTC	CASSKSAREGLEQYF
TRBV27	.	.	TRBJ2-3	TGTGCCACCTCTGTGGGCGGGGGCCCAGATACGCAGTATTTT	CATSVGGGPDTQYF
TRBV7-3	once	TRBD1	TRBJ2-3	TGTGCCAGCAGCTCAGGGACAGACACTAGCACAGATACGCAGTATTTT	CASSSGTDTSTDTQYF